A single sample gave rise to the 24 T cell receptor beta chains below, sequenced in a study of blood T cells in healthy people across ages. Using a J-beta primer mix together with a sample-barcoded 5' primer, a second PCR was run for about 6 to 11 cycles. TCRdb re-analysed the 5' RACE reads in MiXCR, keeping a single row per CDR3 protein. Seen here are about 970,000 distinct CDR3 sequences, approximately 50% observed once, and the top ten hold about 22%. Sequenced material: blood. The receptors were gathered from a woman aged 55-70 years in good health.

This sequence joins TRBV6-6 and TRBJ1-1, with D hard to call. This CDR3 comprises 14 residues. Trimming took off 10 bases at V and 0 bases at J, with 15 bases between the two ends. Germline V gene sequence: CDR1 MNHNY, CDR2 SVGAGI (reference sequence). This CDR3 is CATVARKMNTEAFF. In nucleotides, the CDR3 is TGTGCCACGGTGGCCAGAAAAATGAACACTGAAGCTTTCTTT.

This clonotype appeared a few times. The V and J genes are TRBV20-1 and TRBJ2-5; TRBD1 matches 8 bases. The CDR3 runs to 14 residues. Unmatched junction bases numbered 5, after V lost 0 bases and J lost 5 bases. The germline gives CDR1 DFQATT, CDR2 SNEGSKA (reference sequence). The chain's CDR3 is CSARDPRTGETQYF. CDR3 DNA: TGCAGTGCTAGAGACCCTAGGACAGGGGAGACCCAGTACTTC.

A note on this clonotype: The junction departs from the called germline gene at one end, perhaps through a read error. The chain has TRBV13 and TRBJ2-1; a possible D gene is TRBD1 (6 bases). Germline CDR1 is PRHDT and CDR2 is FYEKMQ (reference sequence). The CDR3 is 17 amino acids. This CDR3 reads CASSLEPGHNSYNEQFF. Here the CDR3 DNA reads TGTGCCAGCAGCTTAGAACCGGGACACAACTCCTATAATGAGCAGTTCTTC.

This sequence joins TRBV15 and TRBJ2-3, with 7 bases that match TRBD2. Germline V lookup: CDR1 LNHNV, CDR2 YYDKDF (reference sequence). The V gene end was trimmed by 0 bases and the J gene end by 5 bases; junction bases not matched to a gene: 5. This CDR3 has 15 residues. Written as DNA, the CDR3 is TGTGCCACCAGCAGAGATCGTCGGGGGGTAGATACGCAGTATTTT. It yields the protein CATSRDRRGVDTQYF.

The genes are TRBV9 and TRBJ2-7, with D perhaps TRBD1 (5 bases). Looked up from germline, CDR1 is SGDLS and CDR2 is YYNGEE. Trimming stripped 4 bases from V and 4 bases from J, with 18 bases between. The CDR3 runs 15 residues. CDR3 loop: CASSPGSSGSYEQYF. CDR3 in DNA: TGTGCCAGCAGCCCAGGGTCATCTGGTAGTTACGAGCAGTACTTC.

With regard to this clonotype: The junction does not match germline at one end; this may be a read error. The rearrangement joins TRBV27 to TRBJ1-2; tentatively, D is TRBD1 (5 bases). CDR1 is MNHEY and CDR2 is SMNVEV in the germline V gene (reference sequence). The CDR3 has 14 residues. The chain's CDR3 is CTSSFTGRVGGYTF. In DNA form, the CDR3 reads TGTACCAGCAGTTTCACAGGACGGGTGGGTGGCTACACCTTC.

The J gene is TRBJ2-1, the V gene TRBV5-1, with 12 bases fitting TRBD1. The length of the CDR3 is 18 residues. The V gene's germline CDR1 is SGHRS and CDR2 YFSETQ. V dropped 4 bases and J dropped 5; count of bases not matched to a gene: 13. CDR3 protein: CASSRSGTGGWGDNEQFF. The CDR3 region has the DNA TGCGCCAGCAGCCGATCCGGGACAGGGGGCTGGGGTGACAATGAGCAGTTCTTC.

This clonotype occurred many times. CDR3 sequence (DNA): TGTGCCAGCAGACTACCTACTAGCGGGAGATACGAGCAGTACTTC. As protein: CASRLPTSGRYEQYF. The chain recombines TRBV6-2 or TRBV6-3 with TRBJ2-7; 11 bases are a match to TRBD2. Germline loops: CDR1 MNHEY, CDR2 SVGEGT. Trimming took 6 bases from V and 4 from J; bases not matched to a gene: 8. The CDR3 length is 15 residues.

The V gene is TRBV10-3, the J gene TRBJ2-3; D not certain. Germline V gene sequence: CDR1 ENHRY, CDR2 SYGVKD. This CDR3 contains 13 residues. Trimming left V 2 bases short and J 1 base short, with 4 bases between. The CDR3 protein is CAISEIGTDTQYF. The CDR3 bases are TGTGCCATCAGTGAGATAGGCACAGATACGCAGTATTTT.

This clonotype has just a few counts. V usage is TRBV20-1 and J usage is TRBJ1-5; no definite D call. The CDR3 spans 13 residues. Germline V gene lookup returns CDR1 DFQATT and CDR2 SNEGSKA (reference sequence). V lost 0 bases to trimming and J lost 0 bases, with 3 bases between them. The CDR3 bases are TGCAGTGCTAGAGATCCTAGCAATCAGCCCCAGCATTTT. Amino acids: CSARDPSNQPQHF.

The V call is TRBV2, the J call TRBJ2-3; D tentatively fits TRBD1 or TRBD2 (5 bases each). V was pared by 10 bases and J by 0 bases, with 11 bases between. Germline V gives CDR1 SNHLY, CDR2 FYNNEI. The CDR3 has 13 amino acids. The DNA of the CDR3 is TGTGCCACCAAAGGGACGAGCACAGATACGCAGTATTTT. This gives the protein CATKGTSTDTQYF.

The CDR3 here is CASSLGGRGLISRNYGYTF. The CDR3 coding sequence is TGTGCCAGCAGTTTAGGCGGCAGGGGACTAATTAGCCGTAACTATGGCTACACCTTC. V usage is TRBV12-3 or TRBV12-4 and J usage is TRBJ1-2, with a weak D call TRBD1 (6 bases). With 1 base removed from V and 1 base from J, the gap between germline ends came to 22 bases. The CDR3 extends over 19 amino acids.

In its sample, this clonotype was seen a few times. The J gene is TRBJ1-2, the V gene TRBV10-3; no firm D call. Trimming left V 4 bases short and J 8 bases short, with 8 bases between. Germline CDR1 reads ENHRY; CDR2 reads SYGVKD. The CDR3 has 11 residues. Here the CDR3 reads CAISGSAGYTF. DNA for the CDR3: TGTGCCATCAGTGGGTCTGCGGGCTACACCTTC.

This clonotype was counted once. The chain recombines TRBV7-8 with TRBJ2-1, with 11 bases that match TRBD2. TRBJ2-7 explains the end of the DNA better; the J call may be wrong. There are 18 residues in the CDR3. CDR1 SGHVS and CDR2 FQNEAQ come from the germline V gene. CDR3 nucleotide sequence: TGTGCCAGCAGCCGACTAGCGGGATACGTTAGCTCCTACAATGAGCAGTACTTC. It translates to CASSRLAGYVSSYNEQYF.

This rearrangement joins TRBV9 to TRBJ1-1; D is undetermined. From germline, CDR1 is SGDLS and CDR2 YYNGEE. This CDR3 is built from 10 residues. Trimming cost V 3 bases and J 7 bases, with 4 bases left between them. The CDR3 is CASSAVEAFF. The DNA of the CDR3 is TGTGCCAGCAGCGCTGTTGAAGCTTTCTTT. Supplemented by reference TRBV9 and TRBJ1-1, the full variable domain reads DSGVTQTPKHLITATGQRVTLRCSPRSGDLSVYWYQQSLDQGLQFLIQYYNGEERAKGNILERFSAQQFPDLHSELNLSSLELGDSALYFCASSAVEAFFGQGTRLTVV.

This clonotype was observed a handful of times. The chain carries TRBV20-1 and TRBJ2-3; D gene ambiguous. Trimming removed 5 bases at V and 0 bases at J, with 12 bases between. CDR1 and CDR2 from the germline V gene are DFQATT and SNEGSKA (reference sequence). The CDR3 runs to 14 residues. In nucleotides, the CDR3 is TGCAGTGCTCCTACCAGCCTTAGCACAGATACGCAGTATTTT. Its protein is CSAPTSLSTDTQYF.

This clonotype occurred a few times. The chain joins TRBV20-1 to TRBJ1-1, with 7 bases identical to TRBD1. The CDR3 is 13 amino acids. The junction had 5 bases not matched to a gene; V was cut back by 6 bases and J by 1 base. Per germline, CDR1 DFQATT and CDR2 SNEGSKA (reference sequence). This chain's CDR3 is CSAKRDRNTEAFF. In DNA form, the CDR3 reads TGCAGTGCAAAACGGGACAGGAACACTGAAGCTTTCTTT.

The chain is built from TRBV11-2 and TRBJ1-1; the D is unclear. This CDR3 is 14 amino acids long. The germline V gene encodes CDR1 SGHAT and CDR2 FQNNGV. The V and J ends lost 3 bases and 1 base respectively, with 9 bases between them. The CDR3 DNA reads TGTGCCAGCAGCTTTTACAGAGAGAACACTGAAGCTTTCTTT. Its protein product is CASSFYRENTEAFF. The whole variable domain, filled in from reference TRBV11-2 and TRBJ1-1, reads EAGVAQSPRYKIIEKRQSVAFWCNPISGHATLYWYQQILGQGPKLLIQFQNNGVVDDSQLPKDRFSAERLKGVDSTLKIQPAKLEDSAVYLCASSFYRENTEAFFGQGTRLTVV.

This chain joins TRBV20-1 and TRBJ2-1, with 10 bases aligning to TRBD2. The CDR3 length is 16 residues. In germline, CDR1 is DFQATT, CDR2 SNEGSKA (reference sequence). Trimming at V came to 2 bases and at J to 10 bases, leaving 14 bases not matched to a gene. The CDR3 DNA reads TGCAGTGCTAGATCTGGGCTAGCGGGAGCTTCCAGGGAGCAGTTCTTC. As protein: CSARSGLAGASREQFF.

This rearrangement joins TRBV6-6 to TRBJ2-1; unclear D gene. The V end lost 6 bases, the J end lost 4 bases, and 19 bases lay between the germline ends. This CDR3 has 16 amino acids. Germline V gives CDR1 MNHNY, CDR2 SVGAGI (reference sequence). The CDR3 here is CASRSRATAAYNEQFF. The CDR3 DNA follows: TGTGCCAGCAGATCACGGGCCACGGCCGCTTACAATGAGCAGTTCTTC.

V is TRBV5-1 and J is TRBJ2-3, with D possibly matching TRBD2 (6 bases). Germline CDR1 and CDR2: SGHRS and YFSETQ. V was clipped by 4 bases and J by 2 bases, with 11 bases between them. This CDR3 region has 14 residues. Here the CDR3 DNA reads TGCGCCAGCAGCATGGGGGGATACACAGATACGCAGTATTTT. This encodes CASSMGGYTDTQYF.

The chain carries TRBV15 and TRBJ1-4, with D unresolved. The CDR3 has 17 residues. V lost 0 bases to trimming and J lost 7 bases, with 18 bases between them. Germline CDR1 and CDR2: LNHNV and YYDKDF (reference sequence). CDR3 sequence: CATSRDIGGENGEKLFF. Here the CDR3 DNA reads TGTGCCACCAGCAGAGATATCGGCGGGGAAAATGGTGAAAAACTGTTTTTT.

The rearrangement joins TRBV5-6 to TRBJ2-4; 7 bases map to TRBD1. The end of the DNA is better explained by TRBJ2-7, so the J call may be wrong. Germline lookup yields CDR1 SGHDT and CDR2 YYEEEE. The CDR3 totals 15 residues. The CDR3 region has the DNA TGTGCCAGCAGCTTTGTAGGACAGGAATTCTACGAGCAGTACTTC. Translated, it gives CASSFVGQEFYEQYF.

The chain joins TRBV5-5 to TRBJ2-6, with 11 bases identical to TRBD1. J was trimmed by 2 bases and V by 4 bases; bases with no gene match: 2. The CDR3 is 16 amino acids. The germline V gene encodes CDR1 SGHKS and CDR2 YYEKEE (reference sequence). The CDR3 region is CASSRTGGPGANVLTF. DNA for the CDR3: TGTGCCAGCAGCCGGACAGGGGGCCCTGGGGCCAACGTCCTGACTTTC.